This T cell receptor (beta chain) was identified during a study of T cell responses to AZD1222 COVID-19 vaccine. General observations from the study: Nearly half of spike-specific TCRs reportedly target unmutated variant regions.

The data were produced by immunoSEQ multiplex PCR, yet TCRdb's version contains in-frame clones alone and is incomplete. Of roughly 140,000 clones in the sample, 85% to 90% were seen once. Turning to this clone: Its antigen is as yet unknown.

This CDR3 spans 16 amino acids. V shed 2 bases, J shed 2 bases, and the junction held 6 bases outside the gene matches. CDR1 is MNHNY and CDR2 is SVGAGI in the germline V gene (reference sequence). The J gene is TRBJ1-2, the V gene TRBV6-6; 9 nucleotides agree with TRBD1. The sequences come from peripheral blood, collected on day 0 of AZD1222 vaccination. The receptor comes from an adult in good health. In DNA, the CDR3 is TGTGCCAGCAGTTACCCCCTACAGGGGGCAAACTATGGCTACACCTTC. Translating gives CASSYPLQGANYGYTF.